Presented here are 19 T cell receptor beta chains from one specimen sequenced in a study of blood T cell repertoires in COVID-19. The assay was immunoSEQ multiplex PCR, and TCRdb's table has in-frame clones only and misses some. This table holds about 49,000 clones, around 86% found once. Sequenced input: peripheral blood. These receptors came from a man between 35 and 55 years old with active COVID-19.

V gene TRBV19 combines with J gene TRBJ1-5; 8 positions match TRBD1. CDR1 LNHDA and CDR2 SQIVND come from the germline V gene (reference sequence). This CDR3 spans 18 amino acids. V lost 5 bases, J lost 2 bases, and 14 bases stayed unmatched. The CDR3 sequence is CASSSRGQGGGRNQPQHF. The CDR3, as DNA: TGTGCCAGTAGTTCTCGTGGACAGGGAGGCGGTCGCAATCAGCCCCAGCATTTT.

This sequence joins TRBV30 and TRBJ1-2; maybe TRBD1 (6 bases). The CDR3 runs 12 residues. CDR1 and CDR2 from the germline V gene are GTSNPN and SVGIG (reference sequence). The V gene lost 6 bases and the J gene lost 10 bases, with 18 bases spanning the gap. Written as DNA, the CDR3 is TGTGCCTGCCAGCGACAGGTAGCTGACTACACCTTC. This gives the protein CACQRQVADYTF.

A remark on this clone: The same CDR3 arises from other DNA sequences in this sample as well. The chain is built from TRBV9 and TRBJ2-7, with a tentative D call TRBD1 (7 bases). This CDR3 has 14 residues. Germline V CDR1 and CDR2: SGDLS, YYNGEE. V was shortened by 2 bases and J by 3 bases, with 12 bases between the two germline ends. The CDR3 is CASSVGQGGYEQYF. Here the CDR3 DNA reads TGTGCCAGCAGCGTTGGGCAGGGGGGCTACGAGCAGTACTTC.

The CDR3 DNA is TGTGCCAGCAGCACTAGTCGTCGTGGCTATGGCTACACCTTC. It encodes CASSTSRRGYGYTF. V gene TRBV5-6 combines with J gene TRBJ1-2; D unresolved. The CDR3 runs to 14 residues. Germline loops: CDR1 SGHDT, CDR2 YYEEEE. Trimming took off 4 bases at V and 4 bases at J, with 14 bases between the two ends.

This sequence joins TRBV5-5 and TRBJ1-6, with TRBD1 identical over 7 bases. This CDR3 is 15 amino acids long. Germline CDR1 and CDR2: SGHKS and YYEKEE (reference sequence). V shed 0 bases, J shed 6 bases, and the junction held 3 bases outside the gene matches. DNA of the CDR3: TGTGCCAGCAGCTTGGGAGGGGGCGGTAATTCACCCCTCCACTTT. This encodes CASSLGGGGNSPLHF.

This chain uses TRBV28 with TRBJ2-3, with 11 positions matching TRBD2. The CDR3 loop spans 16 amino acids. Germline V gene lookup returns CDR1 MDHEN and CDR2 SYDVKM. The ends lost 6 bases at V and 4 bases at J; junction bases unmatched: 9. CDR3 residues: CASSTASGRRSDTQYF. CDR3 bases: TGTGCCAGCAGCACCGCTAGCGGGAGGAGGTCAGATACGCAGTATTTT.

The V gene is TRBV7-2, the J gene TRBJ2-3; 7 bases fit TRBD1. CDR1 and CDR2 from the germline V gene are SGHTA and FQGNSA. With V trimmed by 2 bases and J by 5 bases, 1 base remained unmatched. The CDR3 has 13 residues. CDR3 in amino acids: CASSLRGRDTQYF. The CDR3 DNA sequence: TGTGCCAGCAGCTTAAGGGGGCGAGATACGCAGTATTTT.

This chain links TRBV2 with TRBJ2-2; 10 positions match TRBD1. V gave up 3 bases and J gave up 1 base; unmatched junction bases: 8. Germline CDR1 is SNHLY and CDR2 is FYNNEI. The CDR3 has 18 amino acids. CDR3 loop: CASSDPPGQGLNTGELFF. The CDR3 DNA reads TGTGCCAGCAGTGATCCTCCGGGACAGGGGCTGAACACCGGGGAGCTGTTTTTT.

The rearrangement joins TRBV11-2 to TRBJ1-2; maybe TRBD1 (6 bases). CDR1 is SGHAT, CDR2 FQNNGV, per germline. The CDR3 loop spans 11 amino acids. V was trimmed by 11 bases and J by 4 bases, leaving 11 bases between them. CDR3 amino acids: CAVQGFYGYTF. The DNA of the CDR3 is TGTGCCGTACAGGGATTCTATGGCTACACCTTC.

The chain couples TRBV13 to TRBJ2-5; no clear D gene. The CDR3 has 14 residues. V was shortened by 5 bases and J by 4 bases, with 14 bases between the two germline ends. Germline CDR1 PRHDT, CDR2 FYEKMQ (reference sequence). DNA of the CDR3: TGTGCCAGCAGCCCACGACCGCGCGGAGAGACCCAGTACTTC. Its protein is CASSPRPRGETQYF.

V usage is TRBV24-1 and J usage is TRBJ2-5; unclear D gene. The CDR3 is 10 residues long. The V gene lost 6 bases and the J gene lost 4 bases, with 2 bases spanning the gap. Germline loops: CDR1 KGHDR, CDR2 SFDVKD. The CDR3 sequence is CATSRETQYF. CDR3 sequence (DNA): TGTGCCACCAGTCGAGAGACCCAGTACTTC.

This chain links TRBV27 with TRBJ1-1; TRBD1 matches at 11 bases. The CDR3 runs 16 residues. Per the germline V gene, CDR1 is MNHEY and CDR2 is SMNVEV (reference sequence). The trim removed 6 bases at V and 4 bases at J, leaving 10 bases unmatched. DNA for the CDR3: TGTGCCAGCAGGAAGACTCTCGGGACAGGGGGCACTGAAGCTTTCTTT. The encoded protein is CASRKTLGTGGTEAFF.

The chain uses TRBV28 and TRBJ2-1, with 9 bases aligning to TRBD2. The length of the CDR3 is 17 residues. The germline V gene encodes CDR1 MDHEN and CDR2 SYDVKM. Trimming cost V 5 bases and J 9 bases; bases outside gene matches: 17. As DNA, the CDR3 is TGTGCCAGCAGTGCCTTCCGTAGCGGGAGTGGGTTCACTGAGCAGTTCTTC. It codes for CASSAFRSGSGFTEQFF.

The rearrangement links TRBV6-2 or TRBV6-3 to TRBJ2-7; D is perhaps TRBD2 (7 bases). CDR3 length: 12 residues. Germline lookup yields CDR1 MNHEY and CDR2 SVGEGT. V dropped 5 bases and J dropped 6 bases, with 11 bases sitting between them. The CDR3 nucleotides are TGTGCCAGCAGTGGGGGGGCTTCCGAGCAGTACTTC. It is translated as CASSGGASEQYF.

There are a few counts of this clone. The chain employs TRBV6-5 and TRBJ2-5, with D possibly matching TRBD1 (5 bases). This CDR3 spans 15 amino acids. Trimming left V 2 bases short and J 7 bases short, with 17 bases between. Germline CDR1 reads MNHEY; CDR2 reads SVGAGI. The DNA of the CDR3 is TGTGCCAGCAGTTACGTTCAGGGTGGGCCAGGGACCCAGTACTTC. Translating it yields CASSYVQGGPGTQYF.

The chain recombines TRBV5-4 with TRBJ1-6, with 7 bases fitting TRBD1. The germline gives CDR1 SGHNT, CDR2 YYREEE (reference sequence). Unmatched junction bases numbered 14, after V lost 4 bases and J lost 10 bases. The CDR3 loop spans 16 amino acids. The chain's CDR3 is CASSPAGQGGYSPLHF. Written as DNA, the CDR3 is TGTGCCAGCAGCCCGGCGGGGCAGGGGGGTTACTCACCCCTCCACTTT.

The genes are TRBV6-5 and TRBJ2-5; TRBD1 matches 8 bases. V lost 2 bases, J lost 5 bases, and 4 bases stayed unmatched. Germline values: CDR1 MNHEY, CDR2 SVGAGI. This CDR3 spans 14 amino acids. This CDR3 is CASSYRTGRETQYF. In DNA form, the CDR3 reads TGTGCCAGCAGTTACCGGACAGGGAGGGAGACCCAGTACTTC.

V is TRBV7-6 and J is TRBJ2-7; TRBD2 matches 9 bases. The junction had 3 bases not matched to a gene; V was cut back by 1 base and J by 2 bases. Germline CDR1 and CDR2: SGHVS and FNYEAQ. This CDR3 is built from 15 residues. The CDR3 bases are TGTGCCAGCAGCTTAGGGCTAGCGGGACCCTACGAGCAGTACTTC. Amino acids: CASSLGLAGPYEQYF.

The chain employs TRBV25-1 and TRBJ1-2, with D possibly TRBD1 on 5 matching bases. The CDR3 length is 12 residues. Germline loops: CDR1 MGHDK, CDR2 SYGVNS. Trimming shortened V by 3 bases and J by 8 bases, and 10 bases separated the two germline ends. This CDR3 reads CASSDEGRGYTF. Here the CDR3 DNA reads TGTGCCAGCAGTGATGAGGGGAGGGGCTACACCTTC.